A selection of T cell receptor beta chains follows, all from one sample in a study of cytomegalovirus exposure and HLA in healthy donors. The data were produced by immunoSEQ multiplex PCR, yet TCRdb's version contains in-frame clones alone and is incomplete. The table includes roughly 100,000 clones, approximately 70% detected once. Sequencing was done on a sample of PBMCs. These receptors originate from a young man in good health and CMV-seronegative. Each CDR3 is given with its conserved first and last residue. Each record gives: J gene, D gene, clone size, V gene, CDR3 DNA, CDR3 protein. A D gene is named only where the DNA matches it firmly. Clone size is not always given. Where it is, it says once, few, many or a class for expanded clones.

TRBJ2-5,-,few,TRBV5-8,TGTGCCAGCAGCCTGGGGACTTTCCAAGAGACCCAGTACTTC,CASSLGTFQETQYF
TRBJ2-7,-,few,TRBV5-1,TGCGCCAGCAGGAAGGACACTCCCTACGAGCAGTACTTC,CASRKDTPYEQYF
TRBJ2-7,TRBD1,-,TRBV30,TGTGCCTGGAGTGATAGTAGGGACAGGGACCCCTACGAGCAGTACTTC,CAWSDSRDRDPYEQYF
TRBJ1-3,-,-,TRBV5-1,TGCGCCAGCAGCGGCACCGGACAGTTTGGAAACACCATATATTTT,CASSGTGQFGNTIYF
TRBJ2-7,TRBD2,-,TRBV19,TGTGCCAGCTCCGGGACTAGCGGCCCGAGGCGAAGCGACGAGCAGTACTTC,CASSGTSGPRRSDEQYF
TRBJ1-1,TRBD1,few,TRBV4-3,TGCGCCAGCAGCCAGGACCTGGGGACAGGGGGTTTCTCTTACACTGAAGCTTTCTTT,CASSQDLGTGGFSYTEAFF
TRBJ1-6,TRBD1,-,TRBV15,TGTGCCACCCAACCTGGACAGGCCTATTCACCCCTCCACTTT,CATQPGQAYSPLHF
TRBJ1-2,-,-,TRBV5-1,TGCGCCAGCAGCTTGGTCGCTTCCAGGGGTCTTGGCTACACCTTC,CASSLVASRGLGYTF
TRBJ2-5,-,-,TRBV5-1,TGCGCCAGCAGCTCAGGACTCGCGACAACCATGGCCCAGTACTTC,CASSSGLATTMAQYF
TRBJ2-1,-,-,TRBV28,TGTGCCAGCAGTTTACCCCGGGGGAAGAAGTTCTTC,CASSLPRGKKFF
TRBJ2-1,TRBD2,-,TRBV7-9,TGTGCCAGCAGCTTAGGACTAGCGGGTAAGGATGAGCAGTTCTTC,CASSLGLAGKDEQFF
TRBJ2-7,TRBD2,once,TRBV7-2,TGTGCCAGCAGCTTGGCGGGAGGGACCTACGAGCAGTACTTC,CASSLAGGTYEQYF
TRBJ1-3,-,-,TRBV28,TGTGCCAGCAGGCAGGGGATTGGAAACACCATATATTTT,CASRQGIGNTIYF
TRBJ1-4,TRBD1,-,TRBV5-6,TGTGCCAGCAGCTTGGGGACGGCGACAGGGGAAAAACTGTTTTTT,CASSLGTATGEKLFF
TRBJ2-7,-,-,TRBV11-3,TGTGCCAGCAGCTTGACAGGAGCCTACGAGCAGTACTTC,CASSLTGAYEQYF
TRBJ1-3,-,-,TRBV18,TGTGCCAGCTCACCAATGGACAGTCCCTCTGGAAACACCATATATTTT,CASSPMDSPSGNTIYF
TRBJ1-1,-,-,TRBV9,TGTGCCAGCAGCGTCCCTCCAGCGATGAACACTGAAGCTTTCTTT,CASSVPPAMNTEAFF
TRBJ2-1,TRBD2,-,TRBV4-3,TGCGCCAGCAGCCAACTAGCGGGAGTTCGCAATGAGCAGTTCTTC,CASSQLAGVRNEQFF
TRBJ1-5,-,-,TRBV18,TGTGCCAGCTCACCTACAGACAATCAGCCCCAGCATTTT,CASSPTDNQPQHF
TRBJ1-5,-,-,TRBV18,TGTGCCAGCTCACCGCTCCGGGAGCTTAATCAGCCCCAGCATTTT,CASSPLRELNQPQHF
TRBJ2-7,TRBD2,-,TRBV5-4,TGTGCCAGCAGCTTGGGCGGGAGGGCCGCCGAGCAGTACTTC,CASSLGGRAAEQYF
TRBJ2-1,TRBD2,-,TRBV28,TGTGCCAGCAGTTTCAGAGCCAGCGGGAGGAATGAGCAGTTCTTC,CASSFRASGRNEQFF
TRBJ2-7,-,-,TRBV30,TGTGCCTGGAGTGGAGCAGGGATCAACGAGCAGTACTTC,CAWSGAGINEQYF
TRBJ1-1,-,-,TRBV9,TGTGCCAGCAGCGCCAATATAGGGGGATTCACTGAGGCTTTCTTT,CASSANIGGFTEAFF
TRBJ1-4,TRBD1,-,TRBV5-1,TGCGCCAGCAGCTCGACAGGGTCTAATGAAAAACTGTTTTTT,CASSSTGSNEKLFF
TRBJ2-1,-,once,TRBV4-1,TGCGCCAGCAGCCTCCTACGACTCGGGACACAAAATGAGCAGTTCTTC,CASSLLRLGTQNEQFF
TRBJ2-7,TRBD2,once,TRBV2,TGTGCCAGCAGTGAACATCGGGCGGGAGGCCCTGTCGGCGAGCAGTACTTC,CASSEHRAGGPVGEQYF
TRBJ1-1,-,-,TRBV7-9,TGTGCCAGCAGCTTTCAAGTGGAGGGTACTGAAGCTTTCTTT,CASSFQVEGTEAFF
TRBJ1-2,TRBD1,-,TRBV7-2,TGTGCCAGCAGCTTAGCGCAGGGTAGGACAGGGACCACACATGGCTACACCTTC,CASSLAQGRTGTTHGYTF
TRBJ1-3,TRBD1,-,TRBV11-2,TGTGCCAGCAGCATCTACAGGGGCGCGTTTGGAAACACCATATATTTT,CASSIYRGAFGNTIYF
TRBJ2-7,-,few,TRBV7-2,TGTGCCAGCAGCTTATCAAGGGTACCTTCGGGGGAGCAGTACTTC,CASSLSRVPSGEQYF
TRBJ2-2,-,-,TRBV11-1,TGTGCCAGCAGCAGGAGGGGTTCGAACACCGGGGAGCTGTTTTTT,CASSRRGSNTGELFF
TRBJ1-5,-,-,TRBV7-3,TGTGCCAGCAGCTTAAACAGGGATAATCAGCCCCAGCATTTT,CASSLNRDNQPQHF
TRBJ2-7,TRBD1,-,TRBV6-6,TGTGCCAGCAGAGAAACAGGGGGCTCGTTACGCTACGAGCAGTACTTC,CASRETGGSLRYEQYF
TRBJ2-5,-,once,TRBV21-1,TGTGCCAGCAGCAAGGGCAGGGAATTCAGCGGGAGAAGAGAGACCCAGTACTTC,CASSKGREFSGRRETQYF
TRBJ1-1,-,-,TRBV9,TGTGCCAGCAGTGGGCAGGGGAACACTGAAGCTTTCTTT,CASSGQGNTEAFF
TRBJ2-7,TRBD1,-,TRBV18,TGTGCCAGCTCACCGGGACAGGGGGACTACGAGCAGTACTTC,CASSPGQGDYEQYF
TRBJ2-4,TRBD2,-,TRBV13,TGTGCCAGCAGCTCGGGAGGGGGGGGACTGGTGCTCTTC,CASSSGGGGLVLF
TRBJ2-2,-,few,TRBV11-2,TGTGCCAGCAGCCGTCTCGGGACACTTTTCACCGGGGAGCTGTTTTTT,CASSRLGTLFTGELFF
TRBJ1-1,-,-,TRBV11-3,TGTGCCAGCAGCGAGCGGGGCTGGCGGGCTGAAGCTTTCTTT,CASSERGWRAEAFF
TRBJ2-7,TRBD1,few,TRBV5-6,TGTGCCAGCAGCTTCGGGGACAGGGAAGTTTACGAGCAGTACTTC,CASSFGDREVYEQYF